Each of the 19 T cell receptor beta chains below was sequenced from the same sample in a study of response to subunit inactivated influenza vaccine (dated by TCRdb to 2017 to 2018). Receptor amplification or capture employed RT-PCR. The sequencer was an Illumina HiSeq 2500. The raw public data were reprocessed by TCRdb itself: fastp quality trimming at Q25, MiXCR clonotype calling, in-frame beta chains only. A single entry per CDR3 protein holds the most common genes and DNA from its merged rows. The sample records 250,000 to 350,000 distinct CDR3 sequences, 20% to 25% of which are singletons. The ten largest clones represent approximately 10% of the sample. The sequenced sample was PBMCs from blood, obtained around 22 months after vaccination. These receptors were collected from a man aged 50 to 69 who received an inactivated influenza vaccine. Donor details come from another sample of the same person, matched by shared clones.

This sequence joins TRBV11-2 and TRBJ2-4; the D gene is possibly TRBD2 (6 bases). The CDR3 spans 16 residues. The V gene's germline CDR1 is SGHAT and CDR2 FQNNGV. V lost 5 bases and J lost 3, with 17 bases in between. CDR3 sequence reads: CASSERTGGGKNIQYF. The CDR3 coding sequence is TGTGCCAGCAGCGAAAGGACCGGGGGAGGCAAAAACATTCAGTACTTC.

This clonotype was counted only a few times. V usage is TRBV4-3 and J usage is TRBJ2-2; D is undetermined. V lost 4 bases, J lost 4 bases, and 10 bases lay in between. Germline loops: CDR1 LGHNA, CDR2 YSLEER. The CDR3 is 14 residues long. This chain's CDR3 is CASSLMLATGELFF. The CDR3 bases are TGCGCCAGCAGCCTTATGCTGGCCACCGGGGAGCTGTTTTTT.

This clonotype was recorded many times. This chain joins TRBV24-1 and TRBJ1-4, with TRBD1 matching over 7 bases. V gave up 2 bases and J gave up 5 bases; unmatched junction bases: 4. The V gene's germline CDR1 is KGHDR and CDR2 SFDVKD. CDR3 length: 15 amino acids. The CDR3 loop is CATSDSGTANEKLFF. CDR3 DNA: TGTGCCACCAGTGATTCCGGGACAGCGAATGAAAAACTGTTTTTT.

The chain recombines TRBV28 with TRBJ2-2; D unresolved. V gave up 1 base and J gave up 2 bases, with 8 bases separating them. CDR1 and CDR2 (germline): MDHEN, SYDVKM. The CDR3 contains 15 residues. CDR3 residues: CASSLYRTNTGELFF. In DNA, the CDR3 is TGTGCCAGCAGTTTATACAGAACCAACACCGGGGAGCTGTTTTTT.

V and J are TRBV6-2 or TRBV6-3 and TRBJ2-3, with a weak D call TRBD2 (6 bases). Per germline, CDR1 MNHEY and CDR2 SVGEGT. V lost 4 bases and J 2 bases, leaving 13 bases between the germline ends. The CDR3 spans 15 residues. The CDR3 DNA follows: TGTGCCAGCAGTTCCCTATCGGGGGTCACAGATACGCAGTATTTT. Its translation: CASSSLSGVTDTQYF.

This clonotype has a handful of counts. The rearrangement joins TRBV12-3 or TRBV12-4 to TRBJ1-1; TRBD1 matches at 9 bases. V shed 5 bases, J shed 5 bases, and the junction held 9 bases outside the gene matches. This CDR3 region has 15 residues. The CDR3 is CASSPQDRGQTEAFF. The CDR3 DNA reads as TGTGCCAGCAGTCCGCAGGACAGGGGACAAACTGAAGCTTTCTTT.

V is TRBV29-1 and J is TRBJ2-3; D is undetermined. Germline CDR1 reads SQVTM; CDR2 reads ANQGSEA. The V end was cut by 3 bases, the J end by 6 bases, with 13 bases between. The CDR3 contains 13 residues. The CDR3 here is CSVEGEYPDTQYF. The CDR3 region has the DNA TGCAGCGTTGAGGGCGAATATCCGGATACGCAGTATTTT.

The gene calls are TRBV20-1 and TRBJ1-2; 10 bases are shared with TRBD1. Per germline, CDR1 DFQATT and CDR2 SNEGSKA (reference sequence). The length of the CDR3 is 13 residues. V trimming: 4 bases; J trimming: 7 bases; junction bases outside the gene matches: 6. CDR3 in amino acids: CSATDRGPLGYTF. The CDR3 DNA follows: TGCAGTGCTACCGACAGGGGGCCCCTTGGCTACACCTTC.

This clonotype has ten or more counts. V is TRBV3-1 and J is TRBJ1-6, with D possibly being TRBD1 (6 bases). Between the trimmed V and J ends, which lost 4 bases and 6 bases, there was a span of 19 bases. The CDR3 is 17 residues long. From germline, CDR1 is LGHDT and CDR2 YNNKEL (reference sequence). The CDR3 spells CASSLVAQGQFNSPLHF. Here the CDR3 DNA reads TGTGCCAGCAGCCTAGTAGCGCAGGGACAATTTAATTCACCCCTCCACTTT.

This chain uses TRBV6-5 with TRBJ1-1; D is perhaps TRBD1 (5 bases). V was pared by 4 bases and J by 5 bases, with 14 bases between. Germline V CDR1 and CDR2: MNHEY, SVGAGI. This CDR3 spans 14 amino acids. In nucleotides, the CDR3 is TGTGCCAGCAGTTTTCGGCTCGAGGGGACTGAAGCTTTCTTT. Residues: CASSFRLEGTEAFF.

This clonotype was recorded many times. The chain recombines TRBV6-1 with TRBJ1-1, with D hard to call. Trimming removed 5 bases from V and 4 bases from J, with 8 bases in between. This CDR3 spans 12 amino acids. Germline V lookup: CDR1 MNHNS, CDR2 SASEGT. The CDR3 is CASSTAFTEAFF. As DNA, the CDR3 is TGTGCCAGCAGTACGGCTTTCACTGAAGCTTTCTTT.

This clonotype has a handful of counts. The chain links TRBV15 to TRBJ2-7; possibly TRBD1 or TRBD2 for D (5 bases each). The CDR3 extends over 12 amino acids. V lost 0 bases, J lost 9 bases, and 9 bases lay in between. Germline values: CDR1 LNHNV, CDR2 YYDKDF (reference sequence). CDR3 sequence reads: CATSREGTWQYF. The CDR3, as DNA: TGTGCCACCAGCAGAGAAGGGACCTGGCAGTACTTC.

This chain links TRBV6-2 or TRBV6-3 with TRBJ2-7, with D perhaps matching TRBD1 (6 bases). Germline assignment: CDR1 MNHEY and CDR2 SVGEGT. V was shortened by 6 bases and J by 1 base, with 10 bases between the two germline ends. CDR3 length: 13 residues. CDR3 sequence reads: CASSYRESYEQYF. CDR3 bases: TGTGCCAGCAGCTACAGGGAATCCTACGAGCAGTACTTC.

The gene calls are TRBV7-9 and TRBJ2-4, with a tentative D call TRBD2 (5 bases). Germline loops: CDR1 SEHNR, CDR2 FQNEAQ (reference sequence). V was shortened by 4 bases and J by 0 bases, with 13 bases between the two germline ends. The CDR3 sequence is 16 residues long. The chain's CDR3 is CASSSDFHVAKNIQYF. The CDR3 region has the DNA TGTGCCAGCAGCTCGGACTTCCATGTAGCCAAAAACATTCAGTACTTC.

This clonotype was counted at least ten times. The V call is TRBV5-1, the J call TRBJ1-1, with 7 bases lining up with TRBD1. The germline gives CDR1 SGHRS, CDR2 YFSETQ. V shed 0 bases, J shed 1 base, and the junction held 3 bases outside the gene matches. The CDR3 spans 15 residues. The CDR3 protein is CASSLEEGANTEAFF. The CDR3 DNA reads as TGCGCCAGCAGCTTGGAGGAGGGGGCGAACACTGAAGCTTTCTTT. Supplemented by reference TRBV5-1 and TRBJ1-1, the full variable domain reads KAGVTQTPRYLIKTRGQQVTLSCSPISGHRSVSWYQQTPGQGLQFLFEYFSETQRNKGNFPGRFSGRQFSNSRSEMNVSTLELGDSALYLCASSLEEGANTEAFFGQGTRLTVV.

There are a few counts of this clonotype. The V gene is TRBV20-1, the J gene TRBJ1-4; 9 bases are shared with TRBD1. The CDR3 runs 18 residues. The ends lost 5 bases at V and 0 bases at J; junction bases unmatched: 13. The germline V gene has CDR1 DFQATT and CDR2 SNEGSKA (reference sequence). CDR3 region: CSAEAARDRVATNEKLFF. The DNA of the CDR3 is TGCAGTGCTGAGGCGGCCCGGGACAGGGTTGCAACTAATGAAAAACTGTTTTTT.

Only a few counts were recorded for this clonotype. The chain is built from TRBV9 and TRBJ1-1; possibly TRBD1 for D (6 bases). V was pared by 5 bases and J by 0 bases, with 17 bases between. Germline V lookup: CDR1 SGDLS, CDR2 YYNGEE. The CDR3 is made up of 16 amino acids. In DNA, the CDR3 is TGTGCCAGCAGTGAACCTCCGGGACATTTGAACACTGAAGCTTTCTTT. It is translated as CASSEPPGHLNTEAFF.

The V and J genes are TRBV29-1 and TRBJ2-7; 9 bases map to TRBD1. This CDR3 contains 14 residues. Germline assignment: CDR1 SQVTM and CDR2 ANQGSEA. Losses at the gene ends were 4 bases for V and 2 bases for J; bases not matched to a gene: 6. The CDR3 is CSVGGQGLAYEQYF. CDR3 in DNA: TGCAGCGTTGGAGGACAGGGGTTGGCCTACGAGCAGTACTTC.

The chain employs TRBV5-1 and TRBJ1-1, with D hard to call. Trimming took off 0 bases at V and 3 bases at J, with 6 bases between the two ends. CDR1 is SGHRS, CDR2 YFSETQ, per germline. The CDR3 spans 13 residues. CDR3 sequence: CASSLDGHTEAFF. CDR3 nucleotides: TGCGCCAGCAGCTTGGACGGGCACACTGAAGCTTTCTTT.